This TCR beta chain was identified in a study of blood T cells in healthy people across ages. Combining a sample-barcoded 5' primer with a J-beta primer mix, a second PCR ran for roughly 6 to 11 cycles. Each CDR3 protein gets one entry after TCRdb re-called the 5' RACE reads with MiXCR. Altogether about 760,000 distinct CDR3 sequences are present, around 25% being singletons, with the ten largest covering more than 8%. Overall study findings and caveats: Fewer expanded clones and more diversity marked long-lived versus aged donors.

Notes on this clonotype: Its antigen is unknown.

The length of the CDR3 is 15 residues. Germline V gives CDR1 MNHNS, CDR2 SASEGT. This sample was also put to use in a study of T cells of mothers and their children.

Sequenced sample: blood. This chain links TRBV6-1 with TRBJ2-5; 9 nucleotides line up with TRBD1. The last part of the DNA fits TRBJ2-7 better; the J call may be wrong. This clonotype was sampled from a boy younger than 18 in good health. The CDR3 loop reads CASSEALTGGYEQYF. CDR3 bases: TGTGCCAGCAGTGAAGCGCTGACAGGGGGCTACGAGCAGTACTTC.